This T cell receptor beta chain is from a study of CD8 T cells in ankylosing spondylitis. In TCRdb, the 5' RACE reads were re-called with MiXCR into one record per CDR3 protein. The sample includes 350,000 to 450,000 distinct CDR3 sequences, roughly a quarter seen only once; the top ten take 0.75% to 0.9%. V lost 6 bases to trimming and J lost 2 bases; unmatched junction nucleotides: 8. Per germline, CDR1 MNHNS and CDR2 SASEGT. The CDR3 loop spans 15 amino acids. General study points: A TCR beta motif made of fewer than 10 highly homologous variants seemed typical of ankylosing spondylitis blood. Disease-linked clones, CD8+, were relatively rare in peripheral blood.

This clonotype was recorded a few times. What it recognizes is unknown. The sample comprised blood, either unsorted or a sorted T cell fraction (not recorded which). This chain links TRBV6-1 with TRBJ2-5, with 8 bases aligning to TRBD2. The TCR was taken from a male donor with ankylosing spondylitis. CDR3: CASSHGGEYQETQYF. In DNA form, the CDR3 reads TGTGCCAGCAGCCACGGGGGGGAATATCAAGAGACCCAGTACTTC.